This T cell receptor (beta chain) was captured in a study of T-cell reconstitution after alpha-beta-depleted transplantation in children. This clonotype was counted many times. Molecular barcoding with unique molecular identifiers was used for the TCRbeta library. TCRdb reanalysed the PCR reads using MiXCR and keeps one entry per CDR3 protein. This table holds 190,000 or so distinct CDR3 sequences, 13% to 15% found once. The germline CDR1 and CDR2 sequences are MGHRA and YSYEKL. V was trimmed by 1 base and J by 1 base, leaving 11 bases between them. The CDR3 is 16 residues long. The chain links TRBV4-1 to TRBJ1-5; D is unresolved. This receptor was taken from a human donor who donated a stem cell graft to a child with acute lymphoblastic leukemia. The sequences come from PBMCs from the stem cell graft donor, collected from the stem cell graft. CDR3 in amino acids: CASSQGGLGSNQPQHF. DNA for the CDR3: TGCGCCAGCAGCCAAGGAGGGTTAGGAAGCAATCAGCCCCAGCATTTT.